This T cell receptor (beta chain) derives from a study of PD-1 blockade in classical Hodgkin lymphoma. Study-level findings and limits: At baseline, newly diagnosed patients reportedly showed less TCR diversity than healthy donors. Those starting nivolumab under 1 year post-ASCT were excluded. It was CD4+ TCR diversity, not CD8+, that rose significantly by C4D1. Patients newly diagnosed and complete responders had comparable baseline diversity.

The count of this clone is one. The antigen remains undetermined. The germline CDR1 and CDR2 sequences are SGHTA and FQGTGA. The CDR3 spans 16 residues. The V gene end was trimmed by 5 bases and the J gene end by 7 bases; junction bases not matched to a gene: 9. Every patient had relapsed following autologous stem cell transplantation, and cohorts differed in brentuximab vedotin exposure. Sequencing used immunoSEQ multiplex PCR; TCRdb keeps in-frame clones, though not all of them. The sample holds roughly 150,000 clones, approximately 81% seen once. The chain couples TRBV7-3 to TRBJ2-3; 13 positions agree with TRBD2. This sample comprised peripheral blood mononuclear cells (PBMCs), obtained before the second cycle of nivolumab. This TCR derives from a human donor with classical Hodgkin lymphoma. Here the CDR3 DNA reads TGTGCCAGCAGCGAACTAGCGGGGGGGACTCCTTATACGCAGTATTTT. Translation: CASSELAGGTPYTQYF.